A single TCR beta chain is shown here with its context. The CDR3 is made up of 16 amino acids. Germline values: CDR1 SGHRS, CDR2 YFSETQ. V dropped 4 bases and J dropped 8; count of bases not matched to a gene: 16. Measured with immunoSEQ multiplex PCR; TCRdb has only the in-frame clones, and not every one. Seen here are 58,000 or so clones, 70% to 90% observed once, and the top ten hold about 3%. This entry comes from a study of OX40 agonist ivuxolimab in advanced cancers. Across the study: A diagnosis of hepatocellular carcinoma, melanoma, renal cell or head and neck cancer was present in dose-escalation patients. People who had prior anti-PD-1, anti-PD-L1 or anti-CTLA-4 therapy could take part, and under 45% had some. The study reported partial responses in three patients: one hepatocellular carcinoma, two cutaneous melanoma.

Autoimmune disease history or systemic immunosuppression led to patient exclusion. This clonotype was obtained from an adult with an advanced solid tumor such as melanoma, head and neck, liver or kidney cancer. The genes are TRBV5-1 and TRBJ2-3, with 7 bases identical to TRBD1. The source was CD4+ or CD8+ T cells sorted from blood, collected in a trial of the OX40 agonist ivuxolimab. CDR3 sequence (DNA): TGCGCCAGCAGCCTTCGAACACTACAGGGGCAGGGTACGCAGTATTTT. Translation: CASSLRTLQGQGTQYF.